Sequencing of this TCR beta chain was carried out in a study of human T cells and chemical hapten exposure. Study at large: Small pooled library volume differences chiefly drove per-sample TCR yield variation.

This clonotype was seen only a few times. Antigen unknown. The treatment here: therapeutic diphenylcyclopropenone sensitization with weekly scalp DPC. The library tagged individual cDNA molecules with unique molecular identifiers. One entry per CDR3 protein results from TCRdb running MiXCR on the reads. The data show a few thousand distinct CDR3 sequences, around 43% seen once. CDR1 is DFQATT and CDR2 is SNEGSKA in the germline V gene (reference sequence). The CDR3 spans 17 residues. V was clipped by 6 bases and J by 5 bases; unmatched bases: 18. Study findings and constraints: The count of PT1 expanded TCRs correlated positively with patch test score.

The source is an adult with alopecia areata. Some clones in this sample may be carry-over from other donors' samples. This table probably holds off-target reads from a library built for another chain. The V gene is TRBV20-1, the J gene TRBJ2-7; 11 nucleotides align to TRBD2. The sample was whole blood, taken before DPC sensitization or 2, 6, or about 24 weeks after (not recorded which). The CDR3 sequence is CSAPLRISGRVGNEQYF. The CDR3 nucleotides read TGCAGTGCCCCTCTCAGAATTAGCGGGAGGGTGGGAAACGAGCAGTACTTC.